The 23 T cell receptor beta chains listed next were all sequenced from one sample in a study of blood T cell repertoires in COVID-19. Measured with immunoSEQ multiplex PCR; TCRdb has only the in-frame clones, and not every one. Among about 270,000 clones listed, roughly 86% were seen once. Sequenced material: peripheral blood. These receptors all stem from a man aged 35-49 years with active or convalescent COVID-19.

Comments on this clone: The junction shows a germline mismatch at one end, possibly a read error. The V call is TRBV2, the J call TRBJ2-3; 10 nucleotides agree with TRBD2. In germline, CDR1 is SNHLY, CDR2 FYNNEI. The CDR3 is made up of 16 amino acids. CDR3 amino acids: CASREGAGGFTDTQYF. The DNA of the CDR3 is TGTGCCAGCAGGGAAGGAGCGGGGGGGTTCACAGATACGCAGTATTTT.

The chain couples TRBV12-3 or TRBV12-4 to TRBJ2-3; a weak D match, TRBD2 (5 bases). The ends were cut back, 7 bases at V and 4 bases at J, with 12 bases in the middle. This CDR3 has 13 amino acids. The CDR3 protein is CASNRGGADTQYF. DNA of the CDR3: TGTGCCAGCAACCGTGGAGGAGCAGATACGCAGTATTTT.

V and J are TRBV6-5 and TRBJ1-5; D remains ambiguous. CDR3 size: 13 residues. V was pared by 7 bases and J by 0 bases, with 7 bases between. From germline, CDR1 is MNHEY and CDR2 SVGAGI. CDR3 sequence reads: CASTTSSNQPQHF. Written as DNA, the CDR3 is TGTGCCAGCACCACTAGTAGCAATCAGCCCCAGCATTTT.

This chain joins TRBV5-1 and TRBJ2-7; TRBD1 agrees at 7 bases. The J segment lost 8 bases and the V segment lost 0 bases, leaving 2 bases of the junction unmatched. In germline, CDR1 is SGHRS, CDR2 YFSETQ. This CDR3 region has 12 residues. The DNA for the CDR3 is TGCGCCAGCAGCTTGGTTAGGGGGCAGCAGTACTTC. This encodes CASSLVRGQQYF.

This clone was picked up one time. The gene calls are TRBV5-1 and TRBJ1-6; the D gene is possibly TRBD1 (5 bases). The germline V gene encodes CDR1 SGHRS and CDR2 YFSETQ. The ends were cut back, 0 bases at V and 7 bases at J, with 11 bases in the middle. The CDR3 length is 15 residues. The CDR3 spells CASSLDGTENSPLHF. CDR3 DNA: TGCGCCAGCAGCTTGGATGGGACTGAAAATTCACCCCTCCACTTT.

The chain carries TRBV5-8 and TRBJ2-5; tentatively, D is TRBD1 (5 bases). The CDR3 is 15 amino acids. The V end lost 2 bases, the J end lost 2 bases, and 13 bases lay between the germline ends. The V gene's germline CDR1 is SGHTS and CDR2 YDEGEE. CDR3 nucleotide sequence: TGTGCCAGCAGCTTAGGGGCCAGGGCGCAAGAGACCCAGTACTTC. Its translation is CASSLGARAQETQYF.

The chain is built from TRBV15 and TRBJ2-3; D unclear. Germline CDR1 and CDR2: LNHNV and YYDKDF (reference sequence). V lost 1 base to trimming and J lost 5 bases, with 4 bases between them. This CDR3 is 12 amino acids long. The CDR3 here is CATSRVIDTQYF. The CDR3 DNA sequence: TGTGCCACCAGCAGAGTAATAGATACGCAGTATTTT.

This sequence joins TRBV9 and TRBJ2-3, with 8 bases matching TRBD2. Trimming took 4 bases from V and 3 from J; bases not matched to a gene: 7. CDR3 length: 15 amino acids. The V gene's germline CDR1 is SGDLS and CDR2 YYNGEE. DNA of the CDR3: TGTGCCAGCAGCCCAAGCGGGAGCGATACAGATACGCAGTATTTT. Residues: CASSPSGSDTDTQYF.

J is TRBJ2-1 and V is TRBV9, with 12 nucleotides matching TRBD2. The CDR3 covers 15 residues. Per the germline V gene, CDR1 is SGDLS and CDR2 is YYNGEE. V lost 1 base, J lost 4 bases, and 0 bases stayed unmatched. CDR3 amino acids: CASSVTSGGYNEQFF. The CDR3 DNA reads TGTGCCAGCAGCGTAACTAGCGGGGGGTACAATGAGCAGTTCTTC. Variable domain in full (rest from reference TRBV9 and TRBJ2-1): DSGVTQTPKHLITATGQRVTLRCSPRSGDLSVYWYQQSLDQGLQFLIQYYNGEERAKGNILERFSAQQFPDLHSELNLSSLELGDSALYFCASSVTSGGYNEQFFGPGTRLTVL.

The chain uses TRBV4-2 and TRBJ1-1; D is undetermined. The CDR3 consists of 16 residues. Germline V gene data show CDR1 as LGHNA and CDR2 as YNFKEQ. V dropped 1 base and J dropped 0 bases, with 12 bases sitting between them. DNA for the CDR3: TGTGCCAGCAGCCAAGGTGCGGGGTCCGTGAACACTGAAGCTTTCTTT. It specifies CASSQGAGSVNTEAFF.

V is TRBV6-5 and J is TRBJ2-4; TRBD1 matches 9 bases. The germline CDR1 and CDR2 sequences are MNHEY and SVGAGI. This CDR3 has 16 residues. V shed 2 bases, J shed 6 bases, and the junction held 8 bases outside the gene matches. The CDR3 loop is CASSYTSKTGGNIQYF. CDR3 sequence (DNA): TGTGCCAGCAGTTACACAAGCAAGACAGGGGGAAACATTCAGTACTTC.

CDR3 sequence reads: CAGRQSYEQYF. The DNA of the CDR3 is TGTGCCGGACGACAGTCCTACGAGCAGTACTTC. V is TRBV2 and J is TRBJ2-7; D is perhaps TRBD1 (5 bases). Trimming took off 11 bases at V and 1 base at J, with 9 bases between the two ends. Germline V gives CDR1 SNHLY, CDR2 FYNNEI. The CDR3 sequence is 11 residues long.

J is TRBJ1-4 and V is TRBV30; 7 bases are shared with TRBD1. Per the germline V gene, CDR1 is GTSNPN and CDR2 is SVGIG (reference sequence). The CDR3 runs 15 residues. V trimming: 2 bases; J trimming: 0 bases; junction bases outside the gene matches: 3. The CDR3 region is CAWSLGQTTNEKLFF. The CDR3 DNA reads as TGTGCCTGGAGTCTGGGACAGACAACTAATGAAAAACTGTTTTTT. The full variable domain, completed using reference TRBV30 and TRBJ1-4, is SQTIHQWPATLVQPVGSPLSLECTVEGTSNPNLYWYRQAAGRGLQLLFYSVGIGQISSEVPQNLSASRPQDRQFILSSKKLLLSDSGFYLCAWSLGQTTNEKLFFGSGTQLSVL.

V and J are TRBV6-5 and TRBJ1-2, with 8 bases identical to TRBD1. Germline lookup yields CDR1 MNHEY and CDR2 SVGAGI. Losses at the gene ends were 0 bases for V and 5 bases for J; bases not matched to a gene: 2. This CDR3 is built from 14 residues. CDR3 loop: CASSYSGQGYGYTF. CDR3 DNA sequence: TGTGCCAGCAGTTACTCCGGACAGGGTTATGGCTACACCTTC.

Here the CDR3 reads CASRLGATGSPLHF. DNA of the CDR3: TGTGCCAGCAGGTTGGGGGCAACTGGGTCACCCCTCCACTTT. The chain recombines TRBV7-3 with TRBJ1-6; possibly TRBD1 for D (6 bases). The germline V gene encodes CDR1 SGHTA and CDR2 FQGTGA. Trimming shortened V by 6 bases and J by 10 bases, and 16 bases separated the two germline ends. The CDR3 loop spans 14 amino acids.

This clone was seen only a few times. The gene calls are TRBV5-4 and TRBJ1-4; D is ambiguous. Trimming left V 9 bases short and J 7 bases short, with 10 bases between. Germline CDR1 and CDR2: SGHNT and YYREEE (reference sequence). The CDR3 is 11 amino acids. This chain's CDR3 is CATLSGEKLFF. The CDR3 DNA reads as TGTGCCACACTTAGTGGTGAAAAACTGTTTTTT.

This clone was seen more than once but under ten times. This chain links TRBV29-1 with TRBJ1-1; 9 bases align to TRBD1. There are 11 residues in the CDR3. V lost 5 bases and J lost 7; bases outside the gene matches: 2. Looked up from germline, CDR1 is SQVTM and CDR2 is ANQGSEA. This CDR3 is CSVRQGDEAFF. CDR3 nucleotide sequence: TGCAGCGTTCGACAGGGGGATGAAGCTTTCTTT.

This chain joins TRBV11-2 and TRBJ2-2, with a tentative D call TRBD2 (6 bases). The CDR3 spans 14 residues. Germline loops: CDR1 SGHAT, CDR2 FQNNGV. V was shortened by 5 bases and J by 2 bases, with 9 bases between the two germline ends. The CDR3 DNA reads TGTGCCAGCAGCCGAGCGGGTAACACCGGGGAGCTGTTTTTT. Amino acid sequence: CASSRAGNTGELFF.

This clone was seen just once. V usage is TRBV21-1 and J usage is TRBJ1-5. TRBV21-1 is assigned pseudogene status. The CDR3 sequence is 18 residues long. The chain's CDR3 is CASSRGGAGPYSNQPQHF. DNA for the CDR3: TGTGCCAGCAGCAGGGGGGGAGCAGGGCCCTACAGCAATCAGCCCCAGCATTTT.

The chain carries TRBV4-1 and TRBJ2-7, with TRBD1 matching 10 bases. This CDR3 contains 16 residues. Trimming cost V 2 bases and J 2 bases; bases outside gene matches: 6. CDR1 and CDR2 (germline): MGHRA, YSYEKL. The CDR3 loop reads CASSQWPGQGPYEQYF. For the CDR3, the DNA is TGCGCCAGCAGCCAATGGCCGGGACAGGGGCCCTACGAGCAGTACTTC.

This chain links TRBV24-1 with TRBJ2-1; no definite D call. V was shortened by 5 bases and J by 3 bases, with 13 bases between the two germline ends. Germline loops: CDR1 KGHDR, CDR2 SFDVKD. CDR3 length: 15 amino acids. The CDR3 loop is CATSVLDADYNEQFF. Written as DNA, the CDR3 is TGTGCCACCAGTGTCCTGGATGCGGACTACAATGAGCAGTTCTTC.

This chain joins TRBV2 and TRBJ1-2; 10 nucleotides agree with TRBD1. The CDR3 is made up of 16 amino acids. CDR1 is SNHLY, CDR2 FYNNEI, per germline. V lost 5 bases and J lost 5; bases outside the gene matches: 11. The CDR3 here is CASSSGTGDFFYGYTF. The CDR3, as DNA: TGTGCCAGCAGTTCCGGGACAGGGGACTTCTTTTATGGCTACACCTTC.

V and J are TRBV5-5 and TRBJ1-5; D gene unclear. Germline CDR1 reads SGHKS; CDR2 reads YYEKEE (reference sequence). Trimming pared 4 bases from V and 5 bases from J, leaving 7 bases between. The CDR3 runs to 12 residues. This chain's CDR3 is CASSNYDQPQHF. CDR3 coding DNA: TGTGCCAGCAGCAATTATGATCAGCCCCAGCATTTT.